Listed here are 3 T cell receptor beta chains from one sample, sequenced in a study of T cell responses to AZD1222 COVID-19 vaccine (dated by TCRdb to the early 2020s). The time point label, as the study defines it: baseline before first vaccination. Libraries were built with the immunoSEQ multiplex PCR assay. Here the immuneACCESS table is served through TCRdb, limited to in-frame sequences with V and J called. Missing clones are a known gap in these copies; in checked studies unresolved V genes cover under half, and the rest lacks a known reason. This sample comprises 65,000 to 85,000 clones, 70% to 90% of them detected only once. 11% of the sample is taken by the ten largest. Here the sequenced sample was peripheral blood, taken on day 0 of AZD1222 vaccination. The receptors were gathered from an adult in good health.

V usage is TRBV28 and J usage is TRBJ2-7; 9 nucleotides line up with TRBD2. The CDR3 runs 14 residues. Germline-derived CDR1 and CDR2 are MDHEN and SYDVKM. Trimming cost V 7 bases and J 7 bases; bases outside gene matches: 11. In DNA, the CDR3 is TGTGCCAGCAAGACTAGCGGTCCCACCCGGGAGCAGTACTTC. Protein product: CASKTSGPTREQYF. The variable domain in full, completed from reference TRBV28 and TRBJ2-7, reads DVKVTQSSRYLVKRTGEKVFLECVQDMDHENMFWYRQDPGLGLRLIYFSYDVKMKEKGDIPEGYSVSREKKERFSLILESASTNQTSMYLCASKTSGPTREQYFGPGTRLTVT.

This clone occurred once. V usage is TRBV24-1 and J usage is TRBJ2-6; 7 positions agree with TRBD2. The CDR3 is 17 residues long. Germline CDR1 KGHDR, CDR2 SFDVKD. V gave up 5 bases and J gave up 1 base; unmatched junction bases: 7. The CDR3 DNA follows: TGTGCCACCAGTGTGTCTAGCGGTGTATCTGGGGCCAACGTCCTGACTTTC. Its protein is CATSVSSGVSGANVLTF.

A few counts support this clone. The V and J genes are TRBV4-2 and TRBJ2-1; 13 bases fit TRBD2. The CDR3 has 16 residues. CDR1 and CDR2 from the germline V gene are LGHNA and YNFKEQ. V lost 3 bases and J lost 7; bases outside the gene matches: 6. The CDR3 is CASSQGGTSGKNEQFF. The CDR3 coding sequence is TGTGCCAGCAGCCAGGGAGGGACTAGCGGGAAGAATGAGCAGTTCTTC.